The entry below gives a single T cell receptor beta chain sequence along with its context. Its antigen is undetermined. Germline CDR1 MNHNS, CDR2 SASEGT. V was shortened by 6 bases and J by 6 bases, with 17 bases between the two germline ends. The CDR3 covers 15 residues. This entry belongs to a study of CD8 T cells in ankylosing spondylitis. Study-wide points: Past studies reported some motif variants in reactive arthritis synovial fluid and blood. A motif in TCR beta, a set of fewer than ten highly homologous variants, appeared characteristic of ankylosing spondylitis blood. Clones tied to disease were said to be significantly enriched in matched ankylosing spondylitis synovial fluid.

Quantitative 5'-RACE with molecular barcodes produced the TCR beta libraries. Via MiXCR, TCRdb re-called the 5' RACE reads, giving one row per CDR3 protein. The data hold around 100,000 distinct CDR3 sequences, with around 24% observed a single time. Sequenced: synovial fluid, either unsorted or a sorted T cell fraction (not recorded which). This receptor was identified in a male donor with ankylosing spondylitis. The chain has TRBV6-1 and TRBJ2-2; weak D call: TRBD2 (6 bases). This chain's CDR3 is CASSRAREFPGELFF. In DNA, the CDR3 is TGTGCCAGCAGCCGTGCCCGGGAGTTCCCCGGGGAGCTGTTTTTT.